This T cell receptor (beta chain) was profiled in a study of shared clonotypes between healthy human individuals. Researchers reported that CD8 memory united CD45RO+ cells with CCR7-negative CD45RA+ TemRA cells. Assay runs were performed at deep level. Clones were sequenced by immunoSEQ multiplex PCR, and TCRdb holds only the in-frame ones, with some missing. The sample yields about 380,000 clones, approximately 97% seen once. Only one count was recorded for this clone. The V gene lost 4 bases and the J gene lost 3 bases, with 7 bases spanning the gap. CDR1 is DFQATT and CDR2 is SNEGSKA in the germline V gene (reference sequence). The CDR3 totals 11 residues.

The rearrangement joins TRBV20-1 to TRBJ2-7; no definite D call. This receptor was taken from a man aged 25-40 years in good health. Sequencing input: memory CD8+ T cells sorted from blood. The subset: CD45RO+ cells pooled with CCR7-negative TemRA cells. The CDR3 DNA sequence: TGCAGTGCTATGCTAGGCTACGAGCAGTACTTC. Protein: CSAMLGYEQYF.